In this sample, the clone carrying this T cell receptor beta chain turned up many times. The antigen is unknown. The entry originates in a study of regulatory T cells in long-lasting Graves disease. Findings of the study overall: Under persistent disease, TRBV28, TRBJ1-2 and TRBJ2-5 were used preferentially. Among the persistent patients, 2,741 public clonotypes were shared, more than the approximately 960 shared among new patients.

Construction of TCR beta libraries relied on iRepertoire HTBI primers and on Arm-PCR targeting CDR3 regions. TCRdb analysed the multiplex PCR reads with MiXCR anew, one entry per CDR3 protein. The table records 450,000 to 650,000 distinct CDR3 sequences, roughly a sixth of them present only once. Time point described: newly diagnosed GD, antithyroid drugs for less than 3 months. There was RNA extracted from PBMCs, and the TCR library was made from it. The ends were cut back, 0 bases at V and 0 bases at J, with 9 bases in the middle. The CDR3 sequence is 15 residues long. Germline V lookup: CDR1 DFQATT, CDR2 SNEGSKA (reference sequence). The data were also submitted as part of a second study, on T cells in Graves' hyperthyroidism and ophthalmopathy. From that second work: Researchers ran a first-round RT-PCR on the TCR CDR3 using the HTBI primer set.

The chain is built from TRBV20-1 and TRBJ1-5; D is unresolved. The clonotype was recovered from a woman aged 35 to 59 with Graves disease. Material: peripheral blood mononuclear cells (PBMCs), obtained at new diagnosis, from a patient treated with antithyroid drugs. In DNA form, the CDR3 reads TGCAGTGCTAGAGATGAGGATTATAGCAATCAGCCCCAGCATTTT. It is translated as CSARDEDYSNQPQHF.